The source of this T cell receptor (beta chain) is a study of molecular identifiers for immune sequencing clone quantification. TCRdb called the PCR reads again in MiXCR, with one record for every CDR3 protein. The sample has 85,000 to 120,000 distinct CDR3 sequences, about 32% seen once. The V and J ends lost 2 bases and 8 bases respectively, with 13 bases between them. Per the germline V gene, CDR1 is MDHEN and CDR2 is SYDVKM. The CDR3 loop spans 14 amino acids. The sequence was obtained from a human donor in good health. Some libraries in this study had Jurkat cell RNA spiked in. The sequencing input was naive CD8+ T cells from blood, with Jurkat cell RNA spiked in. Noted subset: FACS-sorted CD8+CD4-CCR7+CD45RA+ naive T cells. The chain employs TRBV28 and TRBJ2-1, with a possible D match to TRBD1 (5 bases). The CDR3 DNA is TGTGCCAGCAGTTTACGGCAGGGTTTGGATGAGCAGTTCTTC. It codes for CASSLRQGLDEQFF. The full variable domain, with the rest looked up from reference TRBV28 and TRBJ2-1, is DVKVTQSSRYLVKRTGEKVFLECVQDMDHENMFWYRQDPGLGLRLIYFSYDVKMKEKGDIPEGYSVSREKKERFSLILESASTNQTSMYLCASSLRQGLDEQFFGPGTRLTVL.